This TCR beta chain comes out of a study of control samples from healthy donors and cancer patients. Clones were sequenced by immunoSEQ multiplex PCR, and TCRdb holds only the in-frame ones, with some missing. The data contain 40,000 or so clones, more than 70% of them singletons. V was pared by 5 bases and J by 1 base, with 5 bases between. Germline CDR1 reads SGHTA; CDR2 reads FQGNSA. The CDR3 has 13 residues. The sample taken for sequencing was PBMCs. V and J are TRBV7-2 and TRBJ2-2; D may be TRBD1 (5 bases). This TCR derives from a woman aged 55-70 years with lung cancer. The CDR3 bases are TGTGCCAGCAGCACAGGGAACACCGGGGAGCTGTTTTTT. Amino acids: CASSTGNTGELFF.